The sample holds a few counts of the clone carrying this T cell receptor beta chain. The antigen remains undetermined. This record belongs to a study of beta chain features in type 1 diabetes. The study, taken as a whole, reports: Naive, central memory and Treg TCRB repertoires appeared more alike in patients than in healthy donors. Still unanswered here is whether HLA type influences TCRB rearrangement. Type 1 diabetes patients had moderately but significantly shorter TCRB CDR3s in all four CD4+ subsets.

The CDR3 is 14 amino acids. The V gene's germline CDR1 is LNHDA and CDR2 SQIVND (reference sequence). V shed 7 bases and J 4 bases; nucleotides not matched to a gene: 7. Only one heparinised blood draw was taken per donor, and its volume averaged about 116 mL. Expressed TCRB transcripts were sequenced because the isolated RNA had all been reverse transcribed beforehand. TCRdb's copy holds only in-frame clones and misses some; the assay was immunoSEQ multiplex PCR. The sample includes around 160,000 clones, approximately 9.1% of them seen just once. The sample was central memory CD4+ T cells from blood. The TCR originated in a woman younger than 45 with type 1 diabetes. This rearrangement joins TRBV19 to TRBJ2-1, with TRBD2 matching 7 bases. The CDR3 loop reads CASNEVGGYNEQFF. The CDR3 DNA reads TGTGCCAGTAACGAAGTCGGGGGGTACAATGAGCAGTTCTTC.